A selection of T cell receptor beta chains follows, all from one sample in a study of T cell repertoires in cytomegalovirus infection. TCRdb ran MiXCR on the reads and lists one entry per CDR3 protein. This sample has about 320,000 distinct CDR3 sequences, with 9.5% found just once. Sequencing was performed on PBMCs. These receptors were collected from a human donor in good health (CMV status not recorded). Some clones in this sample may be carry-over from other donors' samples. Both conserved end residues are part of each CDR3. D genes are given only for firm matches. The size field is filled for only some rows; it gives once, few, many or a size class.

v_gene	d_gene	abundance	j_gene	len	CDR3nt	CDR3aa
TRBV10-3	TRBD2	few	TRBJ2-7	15	TGTGCCATCAGTGAGTCGAATCTAGCGGGGGGGGAGCAGTACTTC	CAISESNLAGGEQYF
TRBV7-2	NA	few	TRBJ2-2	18	TGTGCCAGCAGCTTGGCCCCTGTGGGAGCGTTGAGAACCGGGGAGCTGTTTTTT	CASSLAPVGALRTGELFF
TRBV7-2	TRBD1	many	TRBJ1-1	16	TGTGCCAGCAGCTCTACCCCCCCGGGACAGGGGGCTGAAGCTTTCTTT	CASSSTPPGQGAEAFF
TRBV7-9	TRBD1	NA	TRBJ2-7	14	TGTGCCAGCAGCAGACAGGGGGGTCCCTACGAGCAGTACTTC	CASSRQGGPYEQYF
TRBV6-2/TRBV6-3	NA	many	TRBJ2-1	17	TGTGCCAGCAGTCCCCCCCGGGGACTCCCCCTTCTAAATGAGCAGTTCTTC	CASSPPRGLPLLNEQFF
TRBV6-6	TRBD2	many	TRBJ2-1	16	TGTGCCAGCAGTTATCCTCCCCGGGGGGACTACAATGAGCAGTTCTTC	CASSYPPRGDYNEQFF
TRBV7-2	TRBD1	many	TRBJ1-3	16	TGTGCCAGCAGCTTAGGGGCAGGGGGAAATGGAAACACCATATATTTT	CASSLGAGGNGNTIYF
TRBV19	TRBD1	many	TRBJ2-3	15	TGTGCCAGTAGTAAATGGGACAGGGGAACAGATACGCAGTATTTT	CASSKWDRGTDTQYF
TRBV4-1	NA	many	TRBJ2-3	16	TGCGCCAGCAGCCAGCAAATCGGGTGGGGGGCAGATACGCAGTATTTT	CASSQQIGWGADTQYF
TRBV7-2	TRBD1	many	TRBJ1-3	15	TGTGCCAGCAGCTTCGGACAGGGGTGGAAGAACACCATATATTTT	CASSFGQGWKNTIYF
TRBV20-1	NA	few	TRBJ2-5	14	TGCAGTGCCCTATCCCGCCGCGGCCAAGAGACCCAGTACTTC	CSALSRRGQETQYF
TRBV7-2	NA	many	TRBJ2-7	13	TGTGCCAGCAGCCCCCCTAGCGCCTACGAGCAGTACTTC	CASSPPSAYEQYF
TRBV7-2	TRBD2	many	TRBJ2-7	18	TGTGCCAGCAGCCTACTGGGACTAGCGGGGCTCGGGACCTACGAGCAGTACTTC	CASSLLGLAGLGTYEQYF
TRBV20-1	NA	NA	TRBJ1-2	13	TGCAGTGCTAGACTAACAGGAGAAGGTGGCTACACCTTC	CSARLTGEGGYTF
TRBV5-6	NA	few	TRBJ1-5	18	TGTGCCAGCAGCTTGAGGGGTTGGGCAGGTCGAGGGAATCAGCCCCAGCATTTT	CASSLRGWAGRGNQPQHF
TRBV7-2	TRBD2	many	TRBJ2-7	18	TGTGCCAGCAGCTTAGACCTTGGACTAGCGGGAGGATTCTACGAGCAGTACTTC	CASSLDLGLAGGFYEQYF
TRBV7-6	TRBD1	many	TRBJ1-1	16	TGTGCCAGCAGCTTAACACCGGGACAGGGTCTTGGATCAGCTTTCTTT	CASSLTPGQGLGSAFF
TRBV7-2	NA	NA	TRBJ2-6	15	TGTGCCAGCAGCTTAGAATGGGCTGGGGCCAACGTCCTGACTTTC	CASSLEWAGANVLTF
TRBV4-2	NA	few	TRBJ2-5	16	TGTGCCAGCAGCCAAGATGAATTATTAGGGGGGTCCGCCCAGTACTTC	CASSQDELLGGSAQYF
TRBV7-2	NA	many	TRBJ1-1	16	TGTGCCAGCAGCTTATTTCGTCCCAGCCCGAACACTGAAGCTTTCTTT	CASSLFRPSPNTEAFF
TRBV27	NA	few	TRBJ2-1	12	TGTGCCAGCAGTCCCTCCGGGCGAGAGCAGTTCTTC	CASSPSGREQFF
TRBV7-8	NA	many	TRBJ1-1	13	TGTGCCAGCAGCGGAAATCGGGACACTGAAGCTTTCTTT	CASSGNRDTEAFF
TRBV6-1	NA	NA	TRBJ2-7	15	TGTGCCAGCAACCTGAGGTGGCTGCAGCCCTACGAGCAGTACTTC	CASNLRWLQPYEQYF
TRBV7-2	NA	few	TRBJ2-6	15	TGTGCCAGCAGCTCCAGGGGAACTGGGGCCAACGTCCTGACTTTC	CASSSRGTGANVLTF
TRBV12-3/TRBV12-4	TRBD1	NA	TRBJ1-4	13	TGTGCCAGCAGGACTGGGACAGGGGGTCTCTTGTTTTTT	CASRTGTGGLLFF
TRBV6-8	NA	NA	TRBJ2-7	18	TGTGCCAGCAGTCCGACCCCTCCGACAGCAACTTTTACCTACGAGCAGTACTTC	CASSPTPPTATFTYEQYF
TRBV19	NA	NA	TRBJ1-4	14	TGTGCCAGTAGTATACAGGACACTAATGAAAAACTGTTTTTT	CASSIQDTNEKLFF
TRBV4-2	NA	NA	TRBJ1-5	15	TGTGCCAGCAGCCAAGTGCACACTAGCAATCAGCCCCAGCATTTT	CASSQVHTSNQPQHF